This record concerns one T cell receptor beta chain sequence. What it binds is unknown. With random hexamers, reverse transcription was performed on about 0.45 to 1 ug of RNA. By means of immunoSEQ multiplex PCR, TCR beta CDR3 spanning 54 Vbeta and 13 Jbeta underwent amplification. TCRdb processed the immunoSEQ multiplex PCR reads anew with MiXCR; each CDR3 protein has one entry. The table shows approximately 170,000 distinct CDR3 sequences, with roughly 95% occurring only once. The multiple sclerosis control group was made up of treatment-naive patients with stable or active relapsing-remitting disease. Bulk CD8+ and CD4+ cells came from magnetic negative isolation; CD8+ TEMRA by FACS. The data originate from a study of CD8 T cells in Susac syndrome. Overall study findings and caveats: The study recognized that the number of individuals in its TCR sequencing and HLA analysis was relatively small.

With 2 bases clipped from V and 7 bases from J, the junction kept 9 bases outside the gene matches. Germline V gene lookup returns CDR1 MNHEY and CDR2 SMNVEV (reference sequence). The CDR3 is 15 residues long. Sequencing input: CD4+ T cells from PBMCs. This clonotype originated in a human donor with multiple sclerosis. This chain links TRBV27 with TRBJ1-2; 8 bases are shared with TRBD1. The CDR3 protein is CASSLMAGGAVGYTF. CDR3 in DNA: TGTGCCAGCAGTTTAATGGCAGGGGGCGCGGTTGGCTACACCTTC.